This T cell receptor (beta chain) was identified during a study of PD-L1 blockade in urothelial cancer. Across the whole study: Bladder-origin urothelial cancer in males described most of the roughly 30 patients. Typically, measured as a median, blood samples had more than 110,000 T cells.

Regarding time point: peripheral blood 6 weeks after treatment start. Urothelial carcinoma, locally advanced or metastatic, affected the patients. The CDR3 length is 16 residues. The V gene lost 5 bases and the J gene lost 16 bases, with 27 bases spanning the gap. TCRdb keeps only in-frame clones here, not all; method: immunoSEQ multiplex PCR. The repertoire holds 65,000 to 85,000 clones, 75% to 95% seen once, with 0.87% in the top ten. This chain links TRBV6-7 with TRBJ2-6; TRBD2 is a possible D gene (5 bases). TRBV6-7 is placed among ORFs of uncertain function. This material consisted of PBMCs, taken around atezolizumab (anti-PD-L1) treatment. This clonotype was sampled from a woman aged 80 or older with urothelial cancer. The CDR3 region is CASSIVARKSGQRLTF. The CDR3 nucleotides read TGTGCCAGCAGTATTGTAGCGCGTAAGTCGGGCCAACGTCTGACTTTC.